What follows is one T cell receptor (beta chain) and its context. Its antigen is unidentified. Assay: immunoSEQ multiplex PCR; the TCRdb copy retains only in-frame clones and omits some. Of about 100,000 clones listed, over 75% are singletons. The data derive from a study of graft-versus-host responses after intestinal transplantation. On the study more broadly: Once they had received anti-thymocyte globulin induction, all recipients took tacrolimus and steroids for about three years.

Study-level findings and limits: Declining HvG levels early post-transplant were linked to peak circulating GvH clone levels. GvH clonotypes were identified within recipient marrow, with a subset emerging first in ileum or blood. Where graft-donor T cell macrochimerism was present, patients had high graft-versus-host to host-versus-graft clonal ratios in allografts.

The TCR originated in a human donor who was the organ donor for an intestinal transplant. Material: unstimulated CD4+ T cells sorted from spleen or lymph node cells, obtained before transplant.

This CDR3 is CASRGTGVSPLHF. The CDR3 DNA follows: TGTGCCAGCAGAGGGACAGGGGTTTCACCCCTCCACTTT. This chain connects TRBV6-1 to TRBJ1-6; 10 positions agree with TRBD1. The CDR3 consists of 13 residues. Germline CDR1 and CDR2: MNHNS and SASEGT. V lost 6 bases and J lost 9; bases outside the gene matches: 2.